The 27 T cell receptor beta chains listed next were all sequenced from one sample in a study of cytomegalovirus exposure and HLA in healthy donors. The PCR ran on 60 Vbeta and 13 Jbeta primers. TCRdb's table, derived via immunoSEQ multiplex PCR, lists solely in-frame clones and lacks some. The table has about 140,000 clones, 76% seen once. The source material was PBMCs. The receptors were gathered from a man aged 40-49 years in good health and CMV-seronegative.

The chain uses TRBV2 and TRBJ2-5, with 10 bases that match TRBD1. CDR1 and CDR2 from the germline V gene are SNHLY and FYNNEI. The V segment lost 7 bases and the J segment 3 bases; nucleotides outside the gene matches: 8. The CDR3 spans 15 residues. CDR3 DNA sequence: TGTGCCAGCACCCCACGGACAGGGGGGGAAGAGACCCAGTACTTC. It translates to CASTPRTGGEETQYF.

This sequence joins TRBV10-3 and TRBJ2-1; possible D gene TRBD2, 6 bases. CDR1 is ENHRY, CDR2 SYGVKD, per germline. Trimming took off 10 bases at V and 0 bases at J, with 13 bases between the two ends. This CDR3 is 14 amino acids long. Written as DNA, the CDR3 is TGTGCCAGTTTGGGGGGTCCCTCCTACAATGAGCAGTTCTTC. This sequence encodes CASLGGPSYNEQFF.

The chain is built from TRBV30 and TRBJ2-6; TRBD1 agrees at 10 bases. Germline CDR1 and CDR2: GTSNPN and SVGIG (reference sequence). Trimming removed 8 bases from V and 2 bases from J; junction bases left unmatched: 6. The length of the CDR3 is 15 residues. The DNA of the CDR3 is TGTGCCCTTAGGGACAGGGGTCCTGGGGCCAACGTCCTGACTTTC. Translating it yields CALRDRGPGANVLTF.

The sample holds one count of this clone. The gene calls are TRBV19 and TRBJ2-2; the match to TRBD1 covers 8 bases. V was pared by 5 bases and J by 6 bases, with 8 bases of the junction left unmatched. The germline gives CDR1 LNHDA, CDR2 SQIVND (reference sequence). This CDR3 spans 15 amino acids. In nucleotides, the CDR3 is TGTGCCAGTAGTCTCGGACAGGGAATTCCCGGGGAGCTGTTTTTT. Protein sequence: CASSLGQGIPGELFF.

The chain has TRBV6-1 and TRBJ2-5; D unresolved. Germline V gene sequence: CDR1 MNHNS, CDR2 SASEGT. V was cut by 2 bases and J by 5 bases, with 15 bases left in between. The CDR3 sequence is 15 residues long. The CDR3 region has the DNA TGTGCCAGCAGTGAATTGGCTAGTTTGAGGGAGACCCAGTACTTC. Translating gives CASSELASLRETQYF.

This clone has only a few counts. This chain links TRBV2 with TRBJ2-7, with 9 bases matching TRBD2. This CDR3 is built from 14 residues. Per germline, CDR1 SNHLY and CDR2 FYNNEI. J gave up 0 bases and V 4 bases, and 1 base lay outside the gene matches. CDR3 protein: CASSGLAASYEQYF. In nucleotides, the CDR3 is TGTGCCAGCAGTGGACTAGCGGCCTCCTACGAGCAGTACTTC.

The chain employs TRBV19 and TRBJ1-5; 9 nucleotides match TRBD1. With V trimmed by 5 bases and J by 3 bases, 5 bases remained unmatched. CDR3 length: 15 amino acids. Germline V gene lookup returns CDR1 LNHDA and CDR2 SQIVND (reference sequence). This CDR3 reads CASSQGTGINQPQHF. CDR3 nucleotide sequence: TGTGCCAGTAGTCAGGGGACAGGGATCAATCAGCCCCAGCATTTT.

J is TRBJ2-1 and V is TRBV4-1, with 10 bases lining up with TRBD2. CDR1 is MGHRA and CDR2 is YSYEKL in the germline V gene. The CDR3 loop spans 15 amino acids. Germline trimming cut 6 bases from V and 2 bases from J; bases unmatched to any gene: 4. The CDR3 DNA is TGCGCCAGCAGAGCAGCGGGAGGGACCTACAATGAGCAGTTCTTC. It codes for CASRAAGGTYNEQFF.

J is TRBJ1-1 and V is TRBV2, with 7 bases that match TRBD1. The length of the CDR3 is 13 residues. Trimming at V came to 5 bases and at J to 10 bases, leaving 10 bases not matched to a gene. Germline V gene data show CDR1 as SNHLY and CDR2 as FYNNEI. The DNA of the CDR3 is TGTGCCAGCAGTCCAGGCAGGGGGACCGGAGCTTTCTTT. As protein: CASSPGRGTGAFF. The full variable domain, completed using reference TRBV2 and TRBJ1-1, is EPEVTQTPSHQVTQMGQEVILRCVPISNHLYFYWYRQILGQKVEFLVSFYNNEISEKSEIFDDQFSVERPDGSNFTLKIRSTKLEDSAMYFCASSPGRGTGAFFGQGTRLTVV.

V and J are TRBV6-6 and TRBJ2-3, with D possibly matching TRBD2 (6 bases). The V and J ends lost 0 bases and 0 bases respectively, with 10 bases between them. The CDR3 loop spans 16 amino acids. Germline CDR1 and CDR2: MNHNY and SVGAGI (reference sequence). In nucleotides, the CDR3 is TGTGCCAGCAGTTACTCGCTAGCGACTAGCACAGATACGCAGTATTTT. Its translation is CASSYSLATSTDTQYF.

This clone was observed once. The V call is TRBV15, the J call TRBJ2-7, with D possibly being TRBD1 (6 bases). The CDR3 length is 16 residues. Germline V CDR1 and CDR2: LNHNV, YYDKDF (reference sequence). Trimming pared 4 bases from V and 3 bases from J, leaving 19 bases between. This CDR3 reads CATSTSSTGPLYEQYF. Here the CDR3 DNA reads TGTGCCACCAGCACTTCATCTACAGGGCCCCTCTACGAGCAGTACTTC.

The chain is built from TRBV6-1 and TRBJ2-5; 8 nucleotides align to TRBD1. The J call may be incorrect, as the DNA end agrees better with TRBJ2-7. The germline V gene has CDR1 MNHNS and CDR2 SASEGT. The CDR3 is made up of 13 amino acids. CDR3 nucleotides: TGTGCCAGCAGGGACAGGGCTAGTGTCGAGCAGTACTTC. Amino acid sequence: CASRDRASVEQYF.

The J gene is TRBJ1-3, the V gene TRBV19; the match to TRBD1 covers 8 bases. Per the germline V gene, CDR1 is LNHDA and CDR2 is SQIVND (reference sequence). The J segment lost 2 bases and the V segment lost 3 bases, leaving 6 bases of the junction unmatched. The CDR3 runs 16 residues. The CDR3 DNA reads TGTGCCAGTAGTATGAGGACAGGGAGAACTGGAAACACCATATATTTT. It translates to CASSMRTGRTGNTIYF.

V is TRBV4-1 and J is TRBJ1-6; D is perhaps TRBD1 (5 bases). Trimming took off 1 base at V and 8 bases at J, with 15 bases between the two ends. The CDR3 extends over 16 amino acids. CDR1 and CDR2 from the germline V gene are MGHRA and YSYEKL. CDR3 region: CASSQAGGLRDSPLHF. In DNA form, the CDR3 reads TGCGCCAGCAGCCAAGCTGGGGGACTCCGGGATTCACCCCTCCACTTT.

This rearrangement joins TRBV4-1 to TRBJ1-4, with D possibly TRBD1 on 5 matching bases. This CDR3 is 16 amino acids long. Trimming pared 0 bases from V and 0 bases from J, leaving 8 bases between. Germline loops: CDR1 MGHRA, CDR2 YSYEKL. CDR3 residues: CASSQESGATNEKLFF. The CDR3 DNA follows: TGCGCCAGCAGCCAAGAATCGGGGGCAACTAATGAAAAACTGTTTTTT.

The rearrangement links TRBV28 to TRBJ1-2, with D hard to call. The CDR3 length is 11 residues. The germline V gene has CDR1 MDHEN and CDR2 SYDVKM. Between the trimmed V and J ends, which lost 8 bases and 9 bases, there was a span of 13 bases. The CDR3 DNA follows: TGTGCCAGCTCGAGGGATAATAGCTACACCTTC. It yields the protein CASSRDNSYTF.

The chain carries TRBV5-6 and TRBJ1-5; D is possibly TRBD1 (5 bases). This CDR3 contains 13 residues. V was clipped by 1 base and J by 6 bases, with 8 bases between them. Per the germline V gene, CDR1 is SGHDT and CDR2 is YYEEEE. For the CDR3, the DNA is TGTGCCAGCAGCTTGACAGGTATTCAGCCCCAGCATTTT. It codes for CASSLTGIQPQHF.

The chain joins TRBV6-6 to TRBJ2-2; tentative D call: TRBD1 (6 bases). CDR3 length equals 13 residues. In germline, CDR1 is MNHNY, CDR2 SVGAGI (reference sequence). V lost 2 bases and J 8 bases, leaving 9 bases between the germline ends. Here the CDR3 reads CASSYHGQGELFF. In DNA form, the CDR3 reads TGTGCCAGCAGTTACCATGGACAGGGGGAGCTGTTTTTT.

The V call is TRBV10-3, the J call TRBJ2-1, with 10 bases identical to TRBD2. Germline V gives CDR1 ENHRY, CDR2 SYGVKD. The length of the CDR3 is 16 residues. V gave up 0 bases and J gave up 7 bases; unmatched junction bases: 6. The CDR3 region has the DNA TGTGCCATCAGTGAGTCGAGTGGACTAGCGGAAAATGAGCAGTTCTTC. Translating gives CAISESSGLAENEQFF.

The chain carries TRBV6-6 and TRBJ2-5; TRBD1 aligns across 9 bases. The CDR3 runs 15 residues. V lost 5 bases and J lost 1; bases outside the gene matches: 5. The V gene's germline CDR1 is MNHNY and CDR2 SVGAGI (reference sequence). The CDR3 sequence is CASSQGQGVQETQYF. Here the CDR3 DNA reads TGTGCCAGCAGTCAGGGACAGGGAGTCCAAGAGACCCAGTACTTC.

The chain is built from TRBV18 and TRBJ2-7, with 10 positions matching TRBD1. There are 15 residues in the CDR3. Germline V CDR1 and CDR2: KGHSH, LQKENI. V dropped 5 bases and J dropped 3; count of bases not matched to a gene: 7. In DNA form, the CDR3 reads TGTGCCAGCTCATCCCGGACAGGGGGTTTCTACGAGCAGTACTTC. It yields the protein CASSSRTGGFYEQYF. Complete variable domain (other parts from reference TRBV18 and TRBJ2-7): NAGVMQNPRHLVRRRGQEARLRCSPMKGHSHVYWYRQLPEEGLKFMVYLQKENIIDESGMPKERFSAEFPKEGPSILRIQQVVRGDSAAYFCASSSRTGGFYEQYFGPGTRLTVT.

The chain links TRBV7-9 to TRBJ1-1, with 10 bases identical to TRBD1. CDR3 length equals 15 residues. Germline-derived CDR1 and CDR2 are SEHNR and FQNEAQ (reference sequence). The V gene end was trimmed by 0 bases and the J gene end by 8 bases; junction bases not matched to a gene: 6. CDR3 sequence reads: CASSLARDRGSEAFF. The CDR3 nucleotides read TGTGCCAGCAGCTTAGCGAGGGACAGGGGAAGCGAAGCTTTCTTT. The full variable domain, rest sourced from reference TRBV7-9 and TRBJ1-1, is DTGVSQNPRHKITKRGQNVTFRCDPISEHNRLYWYRQTLGQGPEFLTYFQNEAQLEKSRLLSDRFSAERPKGSFSTLEIQRTEQGDSAMYLCASSLARDRGSEAFFGQGTRLTVV.

The chain carries TRBV5-4 and TRBJ2-3, with TRBD2 matching over 8 bases. J was trimmed by 8 bases and V by 4 bases; bases with no gene match: 18. Germline-derived CDR1 and CDR2 are SGHNT and YYREEE (reference sequence). The CDR3 runs 17 residues. CDR3 sequence: CASSASLAEVPLGTQYF. CDR3 bases: TGTGCCAGCAGCGCCTCACTAGCGGAGGTCCCCCTCGGTACGCAGTATTTT.

The J gene is TRBJ2-5, the V gene TRBV14, with 8 bases lining up with TRBD1. Germline CDR1 is SGHDN and CDR2 is FVKESK. The J segment lost 2 bases and the V segment lost 11 bases, leaving 10 bases of the junction unmatched. The CDR3 consists of 14 residues. The CDR3 DNA follows: TGTGCCCGTATCACAGGGGGAGTTCAAGAGACCCAGTACTTC. Protein sequence: CARITGGVQETQYF.

The chain uses TRBV19 and TRBJ2-7, with TRBD1 as a possible D gene (5 bases). Germline V gene data show CDR1 as LNHDA and CDR2 as SQIVND (reference sequence). V was shortened by 3 bases and J by 7 bases, with 13 bases between the two germline ends. This CDR3 contains 13 residues. The CDR3 protein is CASSIPGRPEQYF. The CDR3 bases are TGTGCCAGTAGTATTCCAGGGCGGCCGGAGCAGTACTTC.

This sequence joins TRBV14 and TRBJ2-3; 7 bases map to TRBD2. The CDR3 runs 15 residues. V was clipped by 2 bases and J by 5 bases; unmatched bases: 7. Germline lookup yields CDR1 SGHDN and CDR2 FVKESK. The CDR3, as DNA: TGTGCCAGCAGCCAACGGGCGTCTAGCGGAGATACGCAGTATTTT. It codes for CASSQRASSGDTQYF.

The J gene is TRBJ2-6, the V gene TRBV28; 7 nucleotides agree with TRBD1. V shed 7 bases, J shed 2 bases, and the junction held 8 bases outside the gene matches. The CDR3 runs 16 residues. Germline assignment: CDR1 MDHEN and CDR2 SYDVKM. In DNA, the CDR3 is TGTGCCAGCATGGACAGGAAAAAGGCTGGGGCCAACGTCCTGACTTTC. As protein: CASMDRKKAGANVLTF.